Included here is one T cell receptor (beta chain) sequence, with context. Its antigen is undetermined. This entry is derived from a study of T cells in Graves' hyperthyroidism and ophthalmopathy. Germline assignment: CDR1 SGHRS and CDR2 YFSETQ. This CDR3 is 16 amino acids long. J gave up 0 bases and V 9 bases, and 10 bases lay outside the gene matches. Amplification yielded TCR beta CDR3 regions, with RNA transcripts as the source. The primer set for the first-round RT-PCR of the TCR CDR3 was HTBI. Using its own MiXCR run on the multiplex PCR reads, TCRdb lists one record per CDR3 protein. The sample has 690,000 or so distinct CDR3 sequences, approximately 18% seen once. General study findings and limits: Ophthalmopathy was separated from stable hyperthyroidism by a 13 V-J model.

This clonotype originated in a woman aged 45-65 years with Graves' hyperthyroidism that later progressed to Graves' ophthalmopathy. This chain joins TRBV5-1 and TRBJ2-2; 8 nucleotides line up with TRBD2. Sample: blood. Here the CDR3 reads CATNSGAPANTGELFF. The CDR3 DNA reads as TGCGCCACTAATAGCGGGGCACCCGCGAACACCGGGGAGCTGTTTTTT.